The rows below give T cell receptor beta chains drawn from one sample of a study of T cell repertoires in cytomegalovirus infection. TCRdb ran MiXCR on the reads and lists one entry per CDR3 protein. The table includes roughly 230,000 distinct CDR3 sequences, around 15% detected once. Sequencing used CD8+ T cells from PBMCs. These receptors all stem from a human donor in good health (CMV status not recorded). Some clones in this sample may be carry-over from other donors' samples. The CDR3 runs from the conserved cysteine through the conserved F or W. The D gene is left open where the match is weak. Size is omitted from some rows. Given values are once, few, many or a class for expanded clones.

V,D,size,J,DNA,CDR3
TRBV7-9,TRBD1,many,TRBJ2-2,TGTGCCAGCACGCTTCCCACAGGGGGCAATTGGTTAAGCACCGGGGAGCTGTTTTTT,CASTLPTGGNWLSTGELFF
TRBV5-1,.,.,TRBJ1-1,TGCGCCAGCAGCCCCGAATGGAACACTGAAGCTTTCTTT,CASSPEWNTEAFF
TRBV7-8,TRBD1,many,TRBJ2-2,TGTGCCAGCAGCTTCGACAGGGTCTTTGGCGGGGAGCTGTTTTTT,CASSFDRVFGGELFF
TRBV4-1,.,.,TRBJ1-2,TGCGCCAGCAGCTCGCCGGGGCTTGGCTACACCTTC,CASSSPGLGYTF
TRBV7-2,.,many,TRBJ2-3,TGTGCCAGCAGCTTAATGGAGGATACGCAGTATTTT,CASSLMEDTQYF
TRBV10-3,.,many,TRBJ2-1,TGTGCCATCAGTGAGTCGAGTAGGGAGCAGTTCTTC,CAISESSREQFF
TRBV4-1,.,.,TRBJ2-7,TGCGCCAGCAGCCAAGAAGGGGGGTTCAGCTCCTACGATCAGTACTTC,CASSQEGGFSSYDQYF
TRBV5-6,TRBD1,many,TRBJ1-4,TGTGCCAGCAGCTTGGAAGGACAGGGGTCATATCGGGAAAAACTGTTTTTT,CASSLEGQGSYREKLFF
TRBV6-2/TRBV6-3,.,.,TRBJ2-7,TGTGCCAGCATTGGGGTAGAAGGAGGGCCATTCTACGAGCAGTACTTC,CASIGVEGGPFYEQYF
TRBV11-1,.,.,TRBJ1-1,TGTGCCAGCAGCTTGAGAGGTGAGAACACTGAAGCTTTCTTT,CASSLRGENTEAFF
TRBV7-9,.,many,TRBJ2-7,TGTGCCAGCAGTGGTTTTCCAGAAGCGGGCGAGCAGTACTTC,CASSGFPEAGEQYF
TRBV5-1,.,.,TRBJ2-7,TGCGCCAGCAGCGTAGCGGACGAATTAGCCTACGAGCAGTACTTC,CASSVADELAYEQYF
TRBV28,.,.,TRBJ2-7,TGTGCCAGCAGTTTCCGGGGGCTTGGTAGCGAGCAGTACTTC,CASSFRGLGSEQYF
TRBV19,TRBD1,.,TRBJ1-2,TGTGCCAGTAAAACAGGGGGCTCGGACTATGGCTACACCTTC,CASKTGGSDYGYTF
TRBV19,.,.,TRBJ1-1,TGTGCCAGTAGTATAACCGGGACGAGTACTGAAGCTTTCTTT,CASSITGTSTEAFF
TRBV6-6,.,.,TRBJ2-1,TGTGCCAGCAGTTACGCTTCGGATGAGCAGTTCTTC,CASSYASDEQFF